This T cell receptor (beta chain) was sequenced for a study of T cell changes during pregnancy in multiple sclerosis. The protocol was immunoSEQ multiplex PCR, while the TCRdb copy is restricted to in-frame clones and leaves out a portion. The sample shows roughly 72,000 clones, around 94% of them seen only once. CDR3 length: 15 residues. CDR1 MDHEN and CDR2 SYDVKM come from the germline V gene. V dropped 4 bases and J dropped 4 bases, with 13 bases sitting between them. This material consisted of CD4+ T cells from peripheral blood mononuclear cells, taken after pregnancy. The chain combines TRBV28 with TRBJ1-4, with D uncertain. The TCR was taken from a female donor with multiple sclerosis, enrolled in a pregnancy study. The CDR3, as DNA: TGTGCCAGCAGTTCGACGGGAGAGATTAATGAAAAACTGTTTTTT. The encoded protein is CASSSTGEINEKLFF.